This TCR beta chain was identified during a study of shared clonotypes between healthy human individuals. Study at large: The donor pool was made up of a couple of women and a few men aged 18 to 49.

Deep level was the assay's run setting. Data came from immunoSEQ multiplex PCR; TCRdb stores just in-frame clones and leaves some out. This table has about half a million clones, 79% appearing once. Donors comprised healthy HIV-negative adults lacking recent acute infections or vaccinations. Adults of Caucasian background living in Nashville, Tennessee made up all donors. This receptor was taken from a woman between 40 and 50 years old in good health. Some clones in this sample may be carry-over from other donors' samples. The source material was PBMCs.

The DNA of the CDR3 is TGTGCCAGCAGCCCGTCTATTACAACTAATGAAAAACTGTTTTTT. As protein: CASSPSITTNEKLFF. This rearrangement joins TRBV9 to TRBJ1-4; no clear D. The V end lost 4 bases, the J end lost 0 bases, and 10 bases lay between the germline ends. Germline V gives CDR1 SGDLS, CDR2 YYNGEE. This CDR3 is built from 15 residues. Full variable domain (outside the CDR3, taken from reference TRBV9 and TRBJ1-4): DSGVTQTPKHLITATGQRVTLRCSPRSGDLSVYWYQQSLDQGLQFLIQYYNGEERAKGNILERFSAQQFPDLHSELNLSSLELGDSALYFCASSPSITTNEKLFFGSGTQLSVL.